This T cell receptor beta chain originates from a study of T cells in Graves' hyperthyroidism and ophthalmopathy. This clonotype was observed many times. The CDR3 runs 11 residues. The V end lost 5 bases, the J end lost 7 bases, and 5 bases lay between the germline ends. TCR beta CDR3 sequences were amplified from RNA transcripts. With the HTBI primer set, the TCR CDR3 went through a first round of RT-PCR. MiXCR, applied by TCRdb to the multiplex PCR reads, yields one record per CDR3 protein. The sample lists some 650,000 distinct CDR3 sequences, roughly 16% seen once, with more than 3% in the top ten.

Sequences were obtained from blood. The chain is built from TRBV12-3 or TRBV12-4 and TRBJ2-2; D uncertain. The source of this sequence is a woman aged 40 to 50 with Graves' ophthalmopathy. The CDR3 DNA sequence: TGTGCCAGCAGTCGCAACGGGGAGCTGTTTTTT. This gives the protein CASSRNGELFF.